This entry lists 24 T cell receptor beta chains sequenced from one sample in a study of T cell responses to AZD1222 COVID-19 vaccine. The table came from immunoSEQ multiplex PCR; TCRdb's copy has only in-frame clones and leaves some out. This table holds roughly 120,000 clones, just over 85% found once. The starting material was peripheral blood, obtained on day 0 of MenACWY control vaccination. These receptors were taken from an adult in good health.

The count of this clone is one. The gene calls are TRBV6-1 and TRBJ2-1, with 12 bases aligning to TRBD2. The V segment lost 4 bases and the J segment 7 bases; nucleotides outside the gene matches: 20. The CDR3 is made up of 20 amino acids. Germline loops: CDR1 MNHNS, CDR2 SASEGT. CDR3 coding DNA: TGTGCCAGCAGTGTTGGCAGCCCAAACGAACTAGCGGGAGGTGGTAATGAGCAGTTCTTC. It specifies CASSVGSPNELAGGGNEQFF.

As concerns this clone: Other DNA sequences in this specimen translate into the identical CDR3. The rearrangement uses TRBV3-1 (or the pseudogene TRBV3-2) and TRBJ1-2; no reliable D call. Germline assignment: CDR1 LGHDT and CDR2 YNNKEL (reference sequence). The CDR3 runs to 13 residues. Trimming took 1 base from V and 2 from J, leaving 5 bases between them. The CDR3: CASSQVGNYGYTF. The DNA for the CDR3 is TGTGCCAGCAGCCAAGTGGGGAACTATGGCTACACCTTC.

This chain uses TRBV28 with TRBJ2-1; D gene unclear. Germline CDR1 is MDHEN and CDR2 is SYDVKM. This CDR3 contains 12 residues. Deletions cut 1 base from V and 9 bases from J, with 7 bases between. CDR3 amino acids: CASSLSNSEQFF. The CDR3 DNA follows: TGTGCCAGCAGTTTATCCAACTCTGAGCAGTTCTTC.

The chain combines TRBV29-1 with TRBJ2-7, with D perhaps matching TRBD1 (5 bases). The V and J ends lost 3 bases and 3 bases respectively, with 12 bases between them. The CDR3 is 13 residues long. The germline gives CDR1 SQVTM, CDR2 ANQGSEA. CDR3 loop: CSVEDGAYYEQYF. The CDR3 DNA reads as TGCAGCGTTGAGGATGGGGCGTACTACGAGCAGTACTTC.

The J gene is TRBJ1-1, the V gene TRBV13, with TRBD1 identical over 11 bases. V shed 6 bases and J 4 bases; nucleotides not matched to a gene: 10. Germline lookup yields CDR1 PRHDT and CDR2 FYEKMQ (reference sequence). The CDR3 is 16 residues long. The CDR3 nucleotides read TGTGCCAGCAGAGGACAGGGGGCGATCTGGGGCACTGAAGCTTTCTTT. This codes for CASRGQGAIWGTEAFF.

The chain links TRBV7-9 to TRBJ1-1; no firm D call. The germline V gene has CDR1 SEHNR and CDR2 FQNEAQ (reference sequence). CDR3 length equals 13 residues. Between the trimmed V and J ends, which lost 4 bases and 2 bases, there was a span of 8 bases. CDR3 protein: CASSSPRNTEAFF. Here the CDR3 DNA reads TGTGCCAGCAGCTCGCCCCGAAACACTGAAGCTTTCTTT.

This chain connects TRBV30 to TRBJ2-5; D perhaps matches TRBD2 (7 bases). This CDR3 spans 14 amino acids. The germline V gene encodes CDR1 GTSNPN and CDR2 SVGIG (reference sequence). V lost 3 bases and J lost 5, with 16 bases in between. CDR3 amino acids: CAWSGGPPRETQYF. The DNA for the CDR3 is TGTGCCTGGAGCGGGGGGCCGCCACGGGAGACCCAGTACTTC.

The chain joins TRBV28 to TRBJ1-5; the D is unclear. The germline gives CDR1 MDHEN, CDR2 SYDVKM. The germline V and J ends were trimmed by 5 bases and 6 bases, with 11 bases remaining between them. The CDR3 is made up of 13 amino acids. CDR3 loop: CASSPFWLQPQHF. As DNA, the CDR3 is TGTGCCAGCAGTCCCTTCTGGCTTCAGCCCCAGCATTTT.

The CDR3 region is CSVGSNYGYTF. The CDR3, as DNA: TGCAGCGTAGGCAGTAACTATGGCTACACCTTC. The rearrangement joins TRBV29-1 to TRBJ1-2; D not resolved. V was shortened by 6 bases and J by 1 base, with 6 bases between the two germline ends. Germline values: CDR1 SQVTM, CDR2 ANQGSEA. This CDR3 contains 11 residues.

The chain employs TRBV2 and TRBJ2-7; D perhaps matches TRBD2 (5 bases). Germline CDR1 SNHLY, CDR2 FYNNEI. This CDR3 comprises 15 residues. V dropped 2 bases and J dropped 2 bases, with 13 bases sitting between them. CDR3 region: CASSELAEAPYEQYF. The DNA for the CDR3 is TGTGCCAGCAGTGAACTGGCGGAGGCCCCCTACGAGCAGTACTTC.

The chain links TRBV5-1 to TRBJ2-7; D may be TRBD1 or TRBD2 (5 bases each). The V end was cut by 0 bases, the J end by 6 bases, with 10 bases between. The CDR3 contains 13 residues. Germline loops: CDR1 SGHRS, CDR2 YFSETQ. CDR3: CASSLEGTVEQYF. The CDR3 nucleotides are TGCGCCAGCAGCTTGGAAGGGACGGTCGAGCAGTACTTC.

This chain's CDR3 is CASSLVGTNYGYTF. The CDR3 nucleotides are TGTGCCAGCAGTCTCGTCGGAACTAACTATGGCTACACCTTC. The chain couples TRBV28 to TRBJ1-2, with no clear D. The CDR3 consists of 14 residues. Looked up from germline, CDR1 is MDHEN and CDR2 is SYDVKM. The V gene lost 5 bases and the J gene lost 0 bases, with 10 bases spanning the gap.

The rearrangement links TRBV28 to TRBJ1-3, with D maybe TRBD1 (6 bases). With 8 bases removed from V and 7 bases from J, the gap between germline ends came to 21 bases. The CDR3 consists of 15 residues. CDR1 MDHEN and CDR2 SYDVKM come from the germline V gene. CDR3 residues: CASPRRGGARNTIYF. DNA for the CDR3: TGTGCCAGCCCCCGCCGTGGGGGGGCGCGTAACACCATATATTTT.

V is TRBV2 and J is TRBJ1-6, with D perhaps TRBD1 (6 bases). The CDR3 covers 13 residues. Germline V gene data show CDR1 as SNHLY and CDR2 as FYNNEI. Trimming removed 5 bases at V and 7 bases at J, with 9 bases between. The CDR3 loop is CASSRQENSPLHF. The CDR3 nucleotides read TGTGCCAGCAGTCGACAGGAGAATTCACCCCTCCACTTT.

The V gene is TRBV11-2, the J gene TRBJ2-1; no firm D call. The CDR3 has 14 residues. Trimming stripped 9 bases from V and 4 bases from J, with 16 bases between. CDR1 and CDR2 (germline): SGHAT, FQNNGV. The CDR3 coding sequence is TGTGCCAGTACACGGCAGAAGCCTTACAATGAGCAGTTCTTC. Amino acids: CASTRQKPYNEQFF.

V gene TRBV28 combines with J gene TRBJ2-1; D is possibly TRBD2 (5 bases). Germline-derived CDR1 and CDR2 are MDHEN and SYDVKM. Trimming cost V 6 bases and J 0 bases, with 18 bases left between them. This CDR3 comprises 17 residues. The CDR3 protein is CASSSPAGLSSYNEQFF. Written as DNA, the CDR3 is TGTGCCAGCAGCTCCCCGGCGGGCTTGAGCTCCTACAATGAGCAGTTCTTC. The full variable domain, with the rest looked up from reference TRBV28 and TRBJ2-1, is DVKVTQSSRYLVKRTGEKVFLECVQDMDHENMFWYRQDPGLGLRLIYFSYDVKMKEKGDIPEGYSVSREKKERFSLILESASTNQTSMYLCASSSPAGLSSYNEQFFGPGTRLTVL.

This sequence joins TRBV5-6 and TRBJ1-5, with D possibly being TRBD1 (5 bases). The germline V gene encodes CDR1 SGHDT and CDR2 YYEEEE. V lost 6 bases, J lost 5 bases, and 18 bases lay in between. CDR3 length equals 15 residues. Here the CDR3 reads CASTRTGRWDQPQHF. CDR3 nucleotides: TGTGCCAGCACCCGTACGGGACGATGGGATCAGCCCCAGCATTTT.

This chain connects TRBV29-1 to TRBJ1-1; maybe TRBD1 (5 bases). Trimming cost V 6 bases and J 6 bases, with 20 bases left between them. The V gene's germline CDR1 is SQVTM and CDR2 ANQGSEA. This CDR3 spans 14 amino acids. The CDR3 is CSVGRDLQNPEAFF. The CDR3 nucleotides are TGCAGCGTCGGTAGGGACCTCCAAAACCCTGAAGCTTTCTTT.

The chain couples TRBV5-1 to TRBJ1-5; 7 positions match TRBD1. Per germline, CDR1 SGHRS and CDR2 YFSETQ. V trimming: 0 bases; J trimming: 6 bases; junction bases outside the gene matches: 3. This CDR3 comprises 14 residues. CDR3 protein: CASSLGQGSQPQHF. The CDR3 nucleotides are TGCGCCAGCAGCTTGGGACAGGGTAGTCAGCCCCAGCATTTT.

The V gene is TRBV10-3, the J gene TRBJ1-1; D uncertain. Trimming pared 4 bases from V and 3 bases from J, leaving 21 bases between. The CDR3 length is 17 residues. CDR1 ENHRY and CDR2 SYGVKD come from the germline V gene. CDR3 nucleotides: TGTGCCATCAGTGTGGGCCTCCTTCTTCGGACGGACACTGAAGCTTTCTTT. It is translated as CAISVGLLLRTDTEAFF.

This sequence joins TRBV16 and TRBJ2-6, with a weak D call TRBD2 (5 bases). V gave up 3 bases and J gave up 0 bases, with 6 bases separating them. Germline CDR1 KGHSY, CDR2 FQNENV. The CDR3 runs 15 residues. The CDR3 DNA reads as TGTGCCAGCAGCCATCGGGACTCTGGGGCCAACGTCCTGACTTTC. Protein product: CASSHRDSGANVLTF.

The chain couples TRBV6-2 or TRBV6-3 to TRBJ1-2, with D unresolved. With 0 bases removed from V and 7 bases from J, the gap between germline ends came to 12 bases. The germline gives CDR1 MNHEY, CDR2 SVGEGT. The CDR3 loop spans 14 amino acids. The CDR3 nucleotides read TGTGCCAGCAGTTACTCGAAAAATTTTGGTGGCTACACCTTC. Translated: CASSYSKNFGGYTF.

This clone was observed a few times. The chain recombines TRBV27 with TRBJ1-2; a possible D gene is TRBD1 (6 bases). Trimming took off 4 bases at V and 1 base at J, with 10 bases between the two ends. The CDR3 totals 14 residues. In germline, CDR1 is MNHEY, CDR2 SMNVEV (reference sequence). The CDR3 DNA is TGTGCCAGCAGTTATAACAGGGTTAACTATGGCTACACCTTC. Its protein is CASSYNRVNYGYTF.

Details on this clone: The junction departs from the called germline gene at one end, perhaps through a read error. CDR3 in DNA: TGCGCCAGCAGCAGTCTAGCGGGGGCCTCCTCCAATGAGCAGTTCTTC. Amino acid sequence: CASSSLAGASSNEQFF. The chain combines TRBV5-1 with TRBJ2-1, with 10 bases that match TRBD2. From germline, CDR1 is SGHRS and CDR2 YFSETQ. CDR3 length: 16 residues.